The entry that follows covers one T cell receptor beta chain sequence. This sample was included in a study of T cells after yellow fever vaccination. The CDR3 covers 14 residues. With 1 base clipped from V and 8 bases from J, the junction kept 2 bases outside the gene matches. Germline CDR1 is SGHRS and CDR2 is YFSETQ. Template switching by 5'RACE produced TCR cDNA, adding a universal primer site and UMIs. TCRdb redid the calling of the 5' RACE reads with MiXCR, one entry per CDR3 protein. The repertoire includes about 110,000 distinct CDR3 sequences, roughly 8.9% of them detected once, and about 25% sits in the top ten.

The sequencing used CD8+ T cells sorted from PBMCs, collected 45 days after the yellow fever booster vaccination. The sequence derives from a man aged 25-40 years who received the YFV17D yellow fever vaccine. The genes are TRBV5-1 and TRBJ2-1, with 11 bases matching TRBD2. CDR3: CASSLSSGRHEQFF. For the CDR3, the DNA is TGCGCCAGCAGCTTGTCTAGCGGGAGGCATGAGCAGTTCTTC.